One TCR beta chain is described in this entry. Its antigen is currently unknown. The CDR3 is made up of 15 amino acids. Trimming left V 5 bases short and J 4 bases short, with 16 bases between. Per the germline V gene, CDR1 is SGHNT and CDR2 is YENEEA. This record comes from a study of Ad26.COV2.S vaccination and SARS-CoV-2 variants. Whole-study findings and limits: Relative to placebo recipients, vaccine recipients exhibited elevated spike-specific TCR breadth.

The data were produced by immunoSEQ multiplex PCR, yet TCRdb's version contains in-frame clones alone and is incomplete. The table records some 410,000 clones, 92% of them present only once. Stated treatment: some 20 received Ad26.COV2.S at low or high dose, single or two shots; several received placebo; per-sample allocation not given. Sampling happened 63 days after the first vaccine or placebo injection. Recruitment in Boston yielded a donor of adult age, 18-55 years. The sequencing used peripheral blood, collected in a trial of Ad26.COV2.S vaccine versus placebo. V usage is TRBV11-3 and J usage is TRBJ2-3; D might be TRBD1 (6 bases). The receptor was isolated from a person aged 18 to 65 who received the Ad26.COV2.S COVID-19 vaccine or a placebo. The CDR3 DNA is TGTGCCAGCAGCAACACGGGACATAGCTCAGATACGCAGTATTTT. Its translation is CASSNTGHSSDTQYF.